The present T cell receptor (beta chain) was sequenced within a study of cytomegalovirus exposure and HLA in healthy donors. Turning to the study itself: Prior work identified some 120 million unique TCR beta sequences in roughly 180 million T cells. General observations from the study: For most subjects, TCR beta sequences were reported to predict HLA-A and HLA-B alleles with accuracy. Earlier analysis yielded a pattern in which most TCR beta V segments were productive about 87% or about 30% of the time. Among TCR beta chains, those listed as cytomegalovirus-associated numbered under 200.

Notes on this clone: What it binds is not known.

This CDR3 has 14 amino acids. V was trimmed by 3 bases and J by 6 bases, leaving 15 bases between them. Looked up from germline, CDR1 is SGHTA and CDR2 is FQGNSA. The study ran its PCR with 60 Vbeta and 13 Jbeta primers. Clones were sequenced by immunoSEQ multiplex PCR, and TCRdb holds only the in-frame ones, with some missing. The sample records about 130,000 clones, 70% to 80% being singletons. This chain links TRBV7-2 with TRBJ2-7; D not certain. What was sequenced was PBMCs. This TCR was recovered from a man between 45 and 60 years old in good health and CMV-seronegative. As DNA, the CDR3 is TGTGCCAGCAGCTTGGCTCCAGGTATTTTCGAGCAGTACTTC. It is translated as CASSLAPGIFEQYF.